This entry lists 24 T cell receptor beta chains sequenced from one sample in a study of technical replicates of blood from a handful of donors. Profiled with immunoSEQ multiplex PCR; TCRdb holds only in-frame clones, not every one. The sample lists tens of thousands of clones, nearly 96% occurring once. Input material: T cells isolated from PBMCs. The source of these receptors is a human donor in good health.

The chain couples TRBV29-1 to TRBJ1-2; 10 bases map to TRBD1. V lost 6 bases and J lost 3; bases outside the gene matches: 4. Looked up from germline, CDR1 is SQVTM and CDR2 is ANQGSEA. The CDR3 contains 13 residues. The CDR3 loop is CSVTGGEDYGYTF. The DNA of the CDR3 is TGCAGCGTGACAGGGGGCGAGGACTATGGCTACACCTTC.

The chain combines TRBV7-3 with TRBJ2-6; tentatively, D is TRBD2 (5 bases). Germline CDR1 and CDR2: SGHTA and FQGTGA. Trimming took off 5 bases at V and 2 bases at J, with 13 bases between the two ends. The CDR3 loop spans 16 amino acids. The CDR3 loop is CASSPVHGTGANVLTF. The CDR3 DNA is TGTGCCAGCAGCCCTGTCCACGGGACTGGGGCCAACGTCCTGACTTTC.

This chain uses TRBV6-4 with TRBJ1-2; D not certain. The V and J ends lost 8 bases and 1 base respectively, with 14 bases between them. Germline V lookup: CDR1 MRHNA, CDR2 SNTAGT. There are 14 residues in the CDR3. This chain's CDR3 is CASAPTSFNYGYTF. CDR3 in DNA: TGTGCCAGCGCTCCTACGAGCTTTAACTATGGCTACACCTTC.

The chain carries TRBV4-1 and TRBJ1-1; D is possibly TRBD1 (6 bases). V was shortened by 2 bases and J by 4 bases, with 11 bases between the two germline ends. The germline V gene has CDR1 MGHRA and CDR2 YSYEKL. CDR3 length equals 14 residues. The CDR3 region is CASSQIDRRTEAFF. In nucleotides, the CDR3 is TGCGCCAGCAGCCAAATAGACAGGCGCACTGAAGCTTTCTTT.

The chain is built from TRBV27 and TRBJ2-7; TRBD2 is a possible D gene (5 bases). CDR3 length equals 13 residues. The V end was cut by 3 bases, the J end by 2 bases, with 8 bases between. From germline, CDR1 is MNHEY and CDR2 SMNVEV (reference sequence). The CDR3 sequence is CASSFNGAYEQYF. The CDR3 DNA is TGTGCCAGCAGTTTTAACGGGGCCTACGAGCAGTACTTC.

As DNA, the CDR3 is TGTGCCAGCAAGGCAGGATTCTCTGGAAACACCATATATTTT. Its translation: CASKAGFSGNTIYF. This chain uses TRBV6-5 with TRBJ1-3; D unresolved. V shed 7 bases and J shed 0 bases, with 10 bases lying between them. This CDR3 spans 14 amino acids. From germline, CDR1 is MNHEY and CDR2 SVGAGI.

The V call is TRBV7-2, the J call TRBJ2-5; D may be TRBD1 (5 bases). CDR1 and CDR2 (germline): SGHTA, FQGNSA. V lost 5 bases and J 2 bases, leaving 15 bases between the germline ends. The CDR3 covers 15 residues. CDR3 in DNA: TGTGCCAGCAGCCCCCCAGCATGGACACAAGAGACCCAGTACTTC. Its translation: CASSPPAWTQETQYF.

The V gene is TRBV5-1, the J gene TRBJ2-7; 12 bases line up with TRBD2. The CDR3 contains 18 residues. V lost 3 bases, J lost 0 bases, and 10 bases stayed unmatched. In germline, CDR1 is SGHRS, CDR2 YFSETQ. Written as DNA, the CDR3 is TGCGCCAGCAGCTCTGCCGGGACTAGCGGGTCGAGCTCCTACGAGCAGTACTTC. It translates to CASSSAGTSGSSSYEQYF. Based on the CDR3 plus reference TRBV5-1 and TRBJ2-7, the full variable domain is KAGVTQTPRYLIKTRGQQVTLSCSPISGHRSVSWYQQTPGQGLQFLFEYFSETQRNKGNFPGRFSGRQFSNSRSEMNVSTLELGDSALYLCASSSAGTSGSSSYEQYFGPGTRLTVT.

The V and J genes are TRBV27 and TRBJ2-7; 9 nucleotides line up with TRBD1. CDR1 and CDR2 from the germline V gene are MNHEY and SMNVEV (reference sequence). Trimming removed 1 base from V and 2 bases from J; junction bases left unmatched: 3. The CDR3 sequence is 15 residues long. The CDR3 nucleotides are TGTGCCAGCAGTTTATGGCGGACAGGGGCCTACGAGCAGTACTTC. Its translation is CASSLWRTGAYEQYF.

V is TRBV6-5 and J is TRBJ2-1, with 7 nucleotides matching TRBD2. The V segment lost 2 bases and the J segment 3 bases; nucleotides outside the gene matches: 7. In germline, CDR1 is MNHEY, CDR2 SVGAGI. The CDR3 spans 16 residues. The CDR3 sequence is CASSYGASGLYNEQFF. The CDR3 DNA reads TGTGCCAGCAGTTACGGAGCTAGCGGCCTCTACAATGAGCAGTTCTTC.

The chain uses TRBV2 and TRBJ1-5, with 8 positions matching TRBD1. This CDR3 region has 14 residues. The V gene end was trimmed by 6 bases and the J gene end by 10 bases; junction bases not matched to a gene: 11. The germline CDR1 and CDR2 sequences are SNHLY and FYNNEI. CDR3 DNA: TGTGCCAGCAGCTCCGGGACAGGTCGTTCTCCCCAGCATTTT. Translation gives CASSSGTGRSPQHF.

The V gene is TRBV5-4, the J gene TRBJ1-1; perhaps TRBD1 as D (5 bases). The CDR3 extends over 13 amino acids. Trimming shortened V by 4 bases and J by 1 base, and 8 bases separated the two germline ends. Germline V gene data show CDR1 as SGHNT and CDR2 as YYREEE (reference sequence). CDR3 residues: CASSRQPNTEAFF. As DNA, the CDR3 is TGTGCCAGCAGCAGACAGCCGAACACTGAAGCTTTCTTT.

The chain links TRBV5-4 to TRBJ2-7; the match to TRBD1 covers 10 bases. Per the germline V gene, CDR1 is SGHNT and CDR2 is YYREEE (reference sequence). The CDR3 runs 14 residues. V lost 4 bases and J lost 6; bases outside the gene matches: 7. The CDR3 loop is CASSRGQGIGEQYF. Written as DNA, the CDR3 is TGTGCCAGCAGCAGGGGACAGGGGATCGGCGAGCAGTACTTC.

About this clone itself: The junction departs from the called germline gene at one end, perhaps through a read error. The chain uses TRBV7-7 and TRBJ2-2; no clear D gene. CDR1 and CDR2 from the germline V gene are SSHAT and FNYEAQ (reference sequence). The CDR3 covers 14 residues. This chain's CDR3 is CASSLARFTGELFF. CDR3 nucleotides: TGTGCTAGCAGCTTAGCTCGGTTCACCGGGGAGCTGTTTTTT.

Here the CDR3 DNA reads TGTGCCAGCAGTGAAATGGGGGGGAACAATCAGCCCCAGCATTTT. Protein sequence: CASSEMGGNNQPQHF. The chain has TRBV6-1 and TRBJ1-5; TRBD1 might be the D (5 bases). This CDR3 contains 15 residues. Germline V gene sequence: CDR1 MNHNS, CDR2 SASEGT. V lost 2 bases and J 3 bases, leaving 11 bases between the germline ends.

The V gene is TRBV12-5, the J gene TRBJ2-1; TRBD1 might be the D (6 bases). Germline loops: CDR1 LGHNT, CDR2 FRNRAP. With 1 base removed from V and 8 bases from J, the gap between germline ends came to 9 bases. The CDR3 contains 13 residues. The CDR3 loop is CASGLAGADEQFF. The CDR3 DNA is TGTGCTAGTGGTTTGGCAGGGGCGGATGAGCAGTTCTTC.

The V gene is TRBV11-2, the J gene TRBJ2-3; D possibly corresponds to TRBD2 (6 bases). CDR3 size: 17 residues. The germline gives CDR1 SGHAT, CDR2 FQNNGV. V was trimmed by 5 bases and J by 0 bases, leaving 18 bases between them. CDR3 DNA sequence: TGTGCCAGCAGCGAAATAGCGGTGCGAACTAGCACAGATACGCAGTATTTT. It yields the protein CASSEIAVRTSTDTQYF.

The CDR3 sequence is CASSLGGGNEQFF. The CDR3 DNA sequence: TGTGCCAGCAGTTTAGGGGGCGGAAATGAGCAGTTCTTC. The chain is built from TRBV27 and TRBJ2-1; D may be TRBD1 (6 bases). V was clipped by 2 bases and J by 7 bases, with 9 bases between them. The CDR3 has 13 amino acids. CDR1 is MNHEY and CDR2 is SMNVEV in the germline V gene (reference sequence).

The chain uses TRBV9 and TRBJ2-1, with TRBD2 matching 10 bases. Trimming cost V 4 bases and J 4 bases; bases outside gene matches: 5. The CDR3 loop spans 15 amino acids. From germline, CDR1 is SGDLS and CDR2 YYNGEE. Written as DNA, the CDR3 is TGTGCCAGCAGCCAATCTAGCGGGAGTTACAATGAGCAGTTCTTC. Encoded protein: CASSQSSGSYNEQFF.

This rearrangement joins TRBV20-1 to TRBJ2-1, with D hard to call. The V end was cut by 7 bases, the J end by 10 bases, with 11 bases between. The CDR3 consists of 10 residues. Germline values: CDR1 DFQATT, CDR2 SNEGSKA (reference sequence). The CDR3 nucleotides read TGCAGTGTCACGAGAACCGAGCAGTTCTTC. Its translation is CSVTRTEQFF.

The chain carries TRBV30 and TRBJ1-4; no clear D. There are 12 residues in the CDR3. Germline CDR1 reads GTSNPN; CDR2 reads SVGIG (reference sequence). Trimming cost V 6 bases and J 4 bases, with 9 bases left between them. The CDR3 DNA reads as TGTGCCTGTTATGGGCTTAATGAAAAACTGTTTTTT. It is translated as CACYGLNEKLFF.

The chain uses TRBV9 and TRBJ1-2, with a possible D match to TRBD1 (6 bases). Germline V CDR1 and CDR2: SGDLS, YYNGEE. Trimming stripped 4 bases from V and 3 bases from J, with 13 bases between. The CDR3 spans 14 residues. CDR3 coding DNA: TGTGCCAGCAGCCTAAAGGGGGTTGACTATGGCTACACCTTC. Protein: CASSLKGVDYGYTF.

This clone was seen a single time. The J gene is TRBJ1-2, the V gene TRBV5-1; 7 bases are shared with TRBD1. The CDR3 totals 13 residues. Germline assignment: CDR1 SGHRS and CDR2 YFSETQ. With V trimmed by 3 bases and J by 7 bases, 6 bases remained unmatched. DNA for the CDR3: TGCGCCAGCAGCTCGAGACAGGGTAGTGGCTACACCTTC. Its protein is CASSSRQGSGYTF.

The chain links TRBV4-3 to TRBJ2-7, with D tentatively TRBD1 (6 bases). This CDR3 has 14 residues. V was clipped by 3 bases and J by 4 bases, with 13 bases between them. Germline V gene lookup returns CDR1 LGHNA and CDR2 YSLEER. The CDR3 DNA follows: TGCGCCAGCAGCCAGCAGAGGGGGACGTACGAGCAGTACTTC. Protein product: CASSQQRGTYEQYF.